The 13 T cell receptor beta chains given below trace back to one sample, sequenced in a study of cytomegalovirus exposure and HLA in healthy donors (dated by TCRdb to the late 2010s). The protocol used for the library was the immunoSEQ multiplex PCR assay. The multiplex PCR relied on a mix of 60 forward primers for TCR Vbeta segments and 13 reverse primers for TCR Jbeta segments. Here the immuneACCESS table is served through TCRdb, limited to in-frame sequences with V and J called. Missing clones are a known gap in these copies; in checked studies unresolved V genes cover under half, and the rest lacks a known reason. The sample table records 200,000 to 250,000 clones; approximately 81% of these occur just once. The ten most abundant clones make up over 1% of the sample. The sample comprised PBMCs. The receptors here all came from a human donor in good health.

This clone was observed a single time. V is TRBV5-6 and J is TRBJ2-3; a possible D gene is TRBD1 (6 bases). The CDR3 extends over 13 amino acids. V lost 4 bases and J 4 bases, leaving 10 bases between the germline ends. From germline, CDR1 is SGHDT and CDR2 YYEEEE. The CDR3 DNA sequence: TGTGCCAGCAGCCCCCAGGGGTCAGATACGCAGTATTTT. This gives the protein CASSPQGSDTQYF.

V is TRBV7-6 and J is TRBJ1-5; D call uncertain. This CDR3 region has 13 residues. Germline assignment: CDR1 SGHVS and CDR2 FNYEAQ. Trimming stripped 1 base from V and 5 bases from J, with 6 bases between. Here the CDR3 reads CASSLDEDQPQHF. The CDR3 DNA follows: TGTGCCAGCAGCTTAGATGAGGATCAGCCCCAGCATTTT.

J is TRBJ2-5 and V is TRBV29-1; tentative D call: TRBD1 (6 bases). V lost 3 bases and J lost 5, with 16 bases in between. The CDR3 has 14 amino acids. CDR1 and CDR2 from the germline V gene are SQVTM and ANQGSEA. The chain's CDR3 is CSVDPAQGLETQYF. In nucleotides, the CDR3 is TGCAGCGTTGATCCCGCTCAGGGGTTGGAGACCCAGTACTTC.

The rearrangement links TRBV11-2 to TRBJ2-7, with 7 bases matching TRBD2. Trimming took 5 bases from V and 2 from J; bases not matched to a gene: 9. Germline loops: CDR1 SGHAT, CDR2 FQNNGV. CDR3 length: 15 amino acids. CDR3 in DNA: TGTGCCAGCAGCCTCCCCAGGCGGGGGACCTACGAGCAGTACTTC. The encoded protein is CASSLPRRGTYEQYF.

CDR3 loop: CASSQDIVRGGQYEQYF. The CDR3 DNA reads as TGCGCCAGCAGCCAAGATATCGTGAGGGGAGGGCAATACGAGCAGTACTTC. The rearrangement joins TRBV4-3 to TRBJ2-7, with TRBD2 matching 7 bases. Per germline, CDR1 LGHNA and CDR2 YSLEER. The CDR3 loop spans 17 amino acids. The ends lost 0 bases at V and 4 bases at J; junction bases unmatched: 12.

The gene calls are TRBV11-1 and TRBJ1-6; 8 positions agree with TRBD1. The germline CDR1 and CDR2 sequences are SGHAT and FQDESV (reference sequence). Trimming cost V 5 bases and J 5 bases; bases outside gene matches: 2. This CDR3 is 14 amino acids long. CDR3 loop: CASSRTGNNSPLHF. The CDR3 nucleotides are TGTGCCAGCAGCCGGACAGGGAATAATTCACCCCTCCACTTT. The complete variable domain, with remaining parts taken from reference TRBV11-1 and TRBJ1-6, reads EAEVAQSPRYKITEKSQAVAFWCDPISGHATLYWYRQILGQGPELLVQFQDESVVDDSQLPKDRFSAERLKGVDSTLKIQPAELGDSAMYLCASSRTGNNSPLHFGNGTRLTVT.

The chain joins TRBV30 to TRBJ2-7; 11 bases map to TRBD2. CDR3 length: 16 residues. CDR1 and CDR2 from the germline V gene are GTSNPN and SVGIG (reference sequence). V was pared by 2 bases and J by 0 bases, with 6 bases of the junction left unmatched. The CDR3 region is CAWSPGTSGFSYEQYF. CDR3 DNA: TGTGCCTGGAGTCCCGGGACTAGCGGTTTCTCCTACGAGCAGTACTTC. Looking up the rest from reference TRBV30 and TRBJ2-7 gives the full variable domain: SQTIHQWPATLVQPVGSPLSLECTVEGTSNPNLYWYRQAAGRGLQLLFYSVGIGQISSEVPQNLSASRPQDRQFILSSKKLLLSDSGFYLCAWSPGTSGFSYEQYFGPGTRLTVT.

This sequence joins TRBV5-1 and TRBJ2-7, with 15 bases identical to TRBD2. The CDR3 sequence is 15 residues long. Germline trimming cut 7 bases from V and 0 bases from J; bases unmatched to any gene: 2. The V gene's germline CDR1 is SGHRS and CDR2 YFSETQ. CDR3 residues: CASGTSGRSSYEQYF. As DNA, the CDR3 is TGCGCCAGCGGGACTAGCGGGAGGTCCTCCTACGAGCAGTACTTC.

The chain has TRBV28 and TRBJ1-1; maybe TRBD1 (6 bases). This CDR3 has 13 residues. Trimming stripped 7 bases from V and 6 bases from J, with 15 bases between. In germline, CDR1 is MDHEN, CDR2 SYDVKM. The CDR3 DNA reads TGTGCCAGCATCATAGCGGGGGCATCTGAAGCTTTCTTT. Translated: CASIIAGASEAFF.

The chain joins TRBV27 to TRBJ2-7; TRBD2 matches at 11 bases. Germline V gene sequence: CDR1 MNHEY, CDR2 SMNVEV (reference sequence). This CDR3 contains 19 residues. The J segment lost 0 bases and the V segment lost 6 bases, leaving 16 bases of the junction unmatched. The CDR3 loop reads CASSGTTGKLAGDSYEQYF. As DNA, the CDR3 is TGTGCCAGCAGCGGAACCACGGGGAAACTAGCGGGGGACTCCTACGAGCAGTACTTC.

Only a few counts were recorded for this clone. A read error may account for a junction end that differs from germline. The genes are TRBV6-1 and TRBJ2-1, with TRBD1 matching 9 bases. The CDR3 consists of 16 residues. Germline-derived CDR1 and CDR2 are MNHNS and SASEGT. The CDR3 DNA follows: TGTGCCAGCAGTCAAGCGGGACAGGGAATCTACAATGAGCAGTTCTTC. The encoded protein is CASSQAGQGIYNEQFF.

The chain uses TRBV5-4 and TRBJ2-1; 8 nucleotides align to TRBD2. V dropped 0 bases and J dropped 7; count of bases not matched to a gene: 9. Germline V gene lookup returns CDR1 SGHNT and CDR2 YYREEE (reference sequence). The CDR3 loop spans 16 amino acids. DNA for the CDR3: TGTGCCAGCAGCTTGGCGCCTGCGGGAGGTCGGAATGAGCAGTTCTTC. This gives the protein CASSLAPAGGRNEQFF. Full variable domain (remainder filled in from reference TRBV5-4 and TRBJ2-1): ETGVTQSPTHLIKTRGQQVTLRCSSQSGHNTVSWYQQALGQGPQFIFQYYREEENGRGNFPPRFSGLQFPNYSSELNVNALELDDSALYLCASSLAPAGGRNEQFFGPGTRLTVL.

Concerning this clone: The same CDR3 also results from other DNA sequences found in this sample. This chain connects TRBV19 to TRBJ2-7; 7 nucleotides align to TRBD2. Germline values: CDR1 LNHDA, CDR2 SQIVND (reference sequence). Losses at the gene ends were 1 base for V and 3 bases for J; bases not matched to a gene: 0. CDR3 length equals 13 residues. This chain's CDR3 is CASSIAGGYEQYF. The CDR3 DNA reads TGTGCCAGTAGTATAGCGGGGGGCTACGAGCAGTACTTC.